The 3 T cell receptor beta chains listed next were all sequenced from one sample in a study of blood T cells in healthy people across ages. A second about 7 to 12 cycle PCR used barcoded and J-beta primers. TCRdb itself ran the 5' RACE reads through MiXCR, one entry per CDR3 protein. The sample has 1.5 million to 2 million distinct CDR3 sequences, approximately 28% seen once. The sequenced sample consisted of blood. The source is a woman aged 30 to 39 in good health.

This clonotype was picked up many times. The chain couples TRBV29-1 to TRBJ1-2; D is perhaps TRBD1 (5 bases). CDR3 size: 14 residues. Germline loops: CDR1 SQVTM, CDR2 ANQGSEA. Trimming cost V 7 bases and J 8 bases, with 23 bases left between them. CDR3 coding DNA: TGCAGCGCGCTGACCCGGGGGGTCAGTGGCGGCTACACCTTC. As protein: CSALTRGVSGGYTF.

As regards this clonotype: Lacking the conserved final phenylalanine or tryptophan, this CDR3 likely reflects a read error. CDR3: CASSPPVGGAAGGGYTL. Written as DNA, the CDR3 is TGTGCCAGCAGCCCGCCCGTCGGAGGGGCCGCCGGCGGGGGCTACACCTTA. The chain has TRBV4-2 and TRBJ1-2; possible D gene TRBD1, 5 bases. This CDR3 contains 17 residues. Deletions cut 4 bases from V and 8 bases from J, with 26 bases between. Germline V CDR1 and CDR2: LGHNA, YNFKEQ.

The V and J genes are TRBV12-3 or TRBV12-4 and TRBJ2-7; possibly TRBD2 for D (5 bases). Trimming removed 0 bases from V and 9 bases from J, with 12 bases in between. The CDR3 consists of 13 residues. This CDR3 reads CASSLAHASGQYF. The DNA of the CDR3 is TGTGCCAGCAGTTTAGCGCACGCGAGCGGGCAGTACTTC.